Listed below are T cell receptor beta chains from one sample, sequenced in a study of identical twins. MiXCR was run by TCRdb on the 5' RACE reads, yielding one entry per CDR3 protein. This table holds around 490,000 distinct CDR3 sequences, about 22% found once. These data were also filed under a second study, of yellow fever vaccine responses in identical twins.

Material: CD4+ T cells sorted from blood. These receptors were obtained from a woman aged 18 to 35 in good health. CDR3s include the opening cysteine and the closing phenylalanine or tryptophan.

TRBV3-1,TRBJ2-2,CASSPSTPTGELFF
TRBV24-1,TRBJ2-1,CATSDPASSYNEQFF
TRBV5-5,TRBJ2-3,CASSNGPSGSTSADTQYF
TRBV5-5,TRBJ2-1,CASRPGLGAYNEQFF
TRBV27,TRBJ2-7,CASGNRARKVEQYF
TRBV5-1,TRBJ1-4,CASSPRTGPEKLFF
TRBV6-1,TRBJ2-1,CASGAQGGDEQFF
TRBV12-3/TRBV12-4,TRBJ2-5,CASSLGQQETQYF
TRBV21-1,TRBJ1-4,CASSSSGRGDEKLFF
TRBV28,TRBJ2-7,CASTRTRVLYF
TRBV29-1,TRBJ2-1,CSVPDLQGYEQFF
TRBV20-1,TRBJ2-3,CSATSGGAHQDTQYF
TRBV7-6,TRBJ2-7,CASSLDGTASSYEQYF
TRBV4-2,TRBJ1-2,CASSQDQSRTGDGYTF
TRBV19,TRBJ1-4,CASSRERVGIGKLFF
TRBV5-1,TRBJ2-3,CASSPGLAGGPMTDTQYF
TRBV20-1,TRBJ2-5,CSASFRGRGQETQYF
TRBV20-1,TRBJ1-1,CSARAGERVAAFF
TRBV20-1,TRBJ2-1,CSARRVAGPYNEQFF
TRBV20-1,TRBJ2-1,CSATFSNNEQFF
TRBV24-1,TRBJ2-5,CATSVRGNGQETQYF
TRBV29-1,TRBJ2-3,CSVEQVADTQYF
TRBV20-1,TRBJ2-3,CSVTGTGWTDTQYF
TRBV6-5,TRBJ2-7,CASSYNPPTIGEQYF
TRBV15,TRBJ2-5,CATSRDLKHQETQYF
TRBV6-5,TRBJ2-2,CASSYSTGLSGELFF
TRBV29-1,TRBJ2-1,CSFKGWLEQFF
TRBV28,TRBJ2-7,CASWTSYSYEQYF
TRBV7-9,TRBJ2-1,CASSREGAGSQFF
TRBV10-3,TRBJ2-1,CAISESYVTGGNEQFF
TRBV29-1,TRBJ2-5,CSVDLPGLALETQYF
TRBV7-2,TRBJ2-2,CASSLFPSGGTGELFF
TRBV20-1,TRBJ2-5,CSATDSNQETQYF
TRBV3-1,TRBJ2-7,CASRGTSGNYEQYF
TRBV3-1,TRBJ2-5,CASSLDLDIETQYF
TRBV3-1,TRBJ2-1,CASSQGLGFMFF
TRBV12-3/TRBV12-4,TRBJ2-7,CASSPAGTSGRYEQYF
TRBV2,TRBJ1-2,CASSSRQGDGYTF
TRBV10-1,TRBJ2-3,CASSDTSTGTSGSNTQYF
TRBV10-3,TRBJ2-1,CAISEQGSYNEQFF
TRBV27,TRBJ2-1,CASSLRGGGPYNEQFF
TRBV20-1,TRBJ1-6,CSAEAAVGNSPLHF
TRBV20-1,TRBJ2-7,CSASAGVGPSYEQYF
TRBV7-9,TRBJ1-1,CASSYQLEAFF
TRBV5-1,TRBJ1-2,CASSLEGGQRNYGYTF
TRBV27,TRBJ1-2,CASSSMTGGYTF
TRBV24-1,TRBJ2-1,CATSESLGRTQGEQFF
TRBV28,TRBJ2-7,CACGQESYEQYF